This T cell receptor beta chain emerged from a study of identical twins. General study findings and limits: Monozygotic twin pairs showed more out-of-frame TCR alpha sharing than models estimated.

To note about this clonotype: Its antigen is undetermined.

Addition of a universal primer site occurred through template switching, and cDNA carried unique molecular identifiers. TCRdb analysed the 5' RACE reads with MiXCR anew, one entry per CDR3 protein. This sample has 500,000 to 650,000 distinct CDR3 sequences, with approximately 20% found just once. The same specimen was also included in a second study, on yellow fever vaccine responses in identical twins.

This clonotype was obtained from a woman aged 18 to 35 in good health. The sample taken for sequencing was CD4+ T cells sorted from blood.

This CDR3 is CASSPPSGGAEAFF. In DNA form, the CDR3 reads TGTGCCAGCTCACCACCGTCCGGGGGGGCTGAAGCTTTCTTT. The J gene is TRBJ1-1, the V gene TRBV18, with D perhaps TRBD1 (5 bases). V was pared by 0 bases and J by 6 bases, with 11 bases between. This CDR3 contains 14 residues. CDR1 and CDR2 (germline): KGHSH, LQKENI. Combining the CDR3 with reference TRBV18 and TRBJ1-1 gives the whole variable domain NAGVMQNPRHLVRRRGQEARLRCSPMKGHSHVYWYRQLPEEGLKFMVYLQKENIIDESGMPKERFSAEFPKEGPSILRIQQVVRGDSAAYFCASSPPSGGAEAFFGQGTRLTVV.